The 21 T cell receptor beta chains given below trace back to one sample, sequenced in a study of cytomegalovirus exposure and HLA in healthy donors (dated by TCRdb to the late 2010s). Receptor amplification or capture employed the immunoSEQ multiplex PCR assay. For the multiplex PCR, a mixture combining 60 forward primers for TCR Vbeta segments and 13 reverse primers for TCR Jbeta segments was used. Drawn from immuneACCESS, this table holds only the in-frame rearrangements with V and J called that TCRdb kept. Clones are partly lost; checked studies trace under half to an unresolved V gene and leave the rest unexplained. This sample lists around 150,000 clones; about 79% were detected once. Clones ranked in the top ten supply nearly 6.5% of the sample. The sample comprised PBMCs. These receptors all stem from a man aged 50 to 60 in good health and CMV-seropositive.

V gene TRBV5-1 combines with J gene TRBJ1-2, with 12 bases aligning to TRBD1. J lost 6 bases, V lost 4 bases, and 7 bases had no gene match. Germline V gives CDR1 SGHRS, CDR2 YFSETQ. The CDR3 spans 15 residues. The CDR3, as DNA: TGCGCCAGCAGCCATGGGACAGGGGGCGCGAATGGCTACACCTTC. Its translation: CASSHGTGGANGYTF.

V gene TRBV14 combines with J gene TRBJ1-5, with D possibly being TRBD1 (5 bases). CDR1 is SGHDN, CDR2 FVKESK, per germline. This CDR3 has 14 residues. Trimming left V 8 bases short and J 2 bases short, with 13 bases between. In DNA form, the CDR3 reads TGTGCCAGCCCTGGGGGGACGGGCAATCAGCCCCAGCATTTT. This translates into CASPGGTGNQPQHF.

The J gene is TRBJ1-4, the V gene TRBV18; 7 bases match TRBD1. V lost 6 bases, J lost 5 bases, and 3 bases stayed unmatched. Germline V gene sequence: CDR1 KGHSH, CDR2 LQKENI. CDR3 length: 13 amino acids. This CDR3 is CASSRTGNEKLFF. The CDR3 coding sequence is TGTGCCAGCTCTAGGACAGGCAATGAAAAACTGTTTTTT.

The CDR3 region has the DNA TGTGCCAGCAGCCTAACAGGGATGGTCACCGGGGAGCTGTTTTTT. Translation gives CASSLTGMVTGELFF. The V and J genes are TRBV11-2 and TRBJ2-2, with D perhaps TRBD1 (6 bases). This CDR3 has 15 amino acids. The germline V and J ends were trimmed by 5 bases and 4 bases, with 14 bases remaining between them. Germline V gene lookup returns CDR1 SGHAT and CDR2 FQNNGV.

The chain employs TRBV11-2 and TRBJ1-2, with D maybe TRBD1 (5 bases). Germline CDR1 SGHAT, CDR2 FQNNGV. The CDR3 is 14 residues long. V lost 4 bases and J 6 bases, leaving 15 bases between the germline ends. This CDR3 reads CASSYGGGIDGYTF. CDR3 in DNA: TGTGCCAGCAGCTATGGGGGGGGAATAGATGGCTACACCTTC.

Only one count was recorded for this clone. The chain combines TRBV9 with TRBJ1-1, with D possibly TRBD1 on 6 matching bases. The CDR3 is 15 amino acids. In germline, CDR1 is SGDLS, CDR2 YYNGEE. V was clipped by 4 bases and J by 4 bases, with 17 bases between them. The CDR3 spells CASSPPQGGGTEAFF. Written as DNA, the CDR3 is TGTGCCAGCAGCCCCCCACAGGGTGGAGGCACTGAAGCTTTCTTT.

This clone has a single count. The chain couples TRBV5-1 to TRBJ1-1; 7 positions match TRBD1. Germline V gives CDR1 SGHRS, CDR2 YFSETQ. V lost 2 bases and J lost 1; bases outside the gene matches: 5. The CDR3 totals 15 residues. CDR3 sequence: CASSFPGQKNTEAFF. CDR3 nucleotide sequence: TGCGCCAGCAGCTTCCCGGGACAGAAGAACACTGAAGCTTTCTTT.

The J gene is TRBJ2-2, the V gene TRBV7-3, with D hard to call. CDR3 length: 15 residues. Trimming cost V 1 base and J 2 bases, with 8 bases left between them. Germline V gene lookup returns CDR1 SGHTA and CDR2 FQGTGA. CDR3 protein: CASSLMGRNTGELFF. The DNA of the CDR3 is TGTGCCAGCAGCTTAATGGGCAGAAACACCGGGGAGCTGTTTTTT.

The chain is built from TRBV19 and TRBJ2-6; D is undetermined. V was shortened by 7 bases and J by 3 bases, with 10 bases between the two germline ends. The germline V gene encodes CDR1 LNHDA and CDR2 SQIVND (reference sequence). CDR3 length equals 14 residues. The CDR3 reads CASTPFGGANVLTF. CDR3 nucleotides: TGTGCCAGTACCCCTTTCGGTGGGGCCAACGTCCTGACTTTC.

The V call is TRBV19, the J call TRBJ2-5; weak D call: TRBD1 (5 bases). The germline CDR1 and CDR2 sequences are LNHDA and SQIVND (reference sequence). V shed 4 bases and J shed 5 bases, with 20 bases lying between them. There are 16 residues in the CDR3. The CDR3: CASSTDISFSGETQYF. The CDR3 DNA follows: TGTGCCAGTAGTACGGACATCTCCTTTAGTGGGGAGACCCAGTACTTC.

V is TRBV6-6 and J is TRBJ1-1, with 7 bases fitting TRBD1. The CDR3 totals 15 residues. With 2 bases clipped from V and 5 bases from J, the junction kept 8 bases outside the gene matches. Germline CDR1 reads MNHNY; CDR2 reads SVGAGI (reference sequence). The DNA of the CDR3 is TGTGCCAGCAGTTACCCTTTTGGGGACAGAACTGAAGCTTTCTTT. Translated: CASSYPFGDRTEAFF.

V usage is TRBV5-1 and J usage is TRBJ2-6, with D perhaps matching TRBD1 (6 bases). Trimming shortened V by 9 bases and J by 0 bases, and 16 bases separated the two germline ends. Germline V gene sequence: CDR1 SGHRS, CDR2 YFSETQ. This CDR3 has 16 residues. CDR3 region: CATQQGSLSGANVLTF. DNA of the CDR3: TGCGCCACCCAACAGGGCTCGCTCTCTGGGGCCAACGTCCTGACTTTC.

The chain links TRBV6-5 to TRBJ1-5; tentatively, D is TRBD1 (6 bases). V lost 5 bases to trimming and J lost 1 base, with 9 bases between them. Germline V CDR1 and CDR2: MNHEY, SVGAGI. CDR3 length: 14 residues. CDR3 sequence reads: CASSATGSNQPQHF. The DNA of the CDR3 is TGTGCCAGCAGTGCGACAGGAAGCAATCAGCCCCAGCATTTT.

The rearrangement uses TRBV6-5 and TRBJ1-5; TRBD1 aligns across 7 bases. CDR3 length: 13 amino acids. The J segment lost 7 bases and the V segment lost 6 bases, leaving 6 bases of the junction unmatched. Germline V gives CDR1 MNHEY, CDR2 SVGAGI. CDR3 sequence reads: CASRKDRTQPQHF. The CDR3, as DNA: TGTGCCAGCAGAAAGGACAGGACGCAGCCCCAGCATTTT.

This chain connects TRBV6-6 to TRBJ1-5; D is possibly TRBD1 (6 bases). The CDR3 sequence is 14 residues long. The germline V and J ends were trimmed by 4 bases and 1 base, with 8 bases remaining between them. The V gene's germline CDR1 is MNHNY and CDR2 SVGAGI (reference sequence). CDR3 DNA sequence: TGTGCCAGCAGTTCCGGACAGAGCAATCAGCCCCAGCATTTT. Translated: CASSSGQSNQPQHF.

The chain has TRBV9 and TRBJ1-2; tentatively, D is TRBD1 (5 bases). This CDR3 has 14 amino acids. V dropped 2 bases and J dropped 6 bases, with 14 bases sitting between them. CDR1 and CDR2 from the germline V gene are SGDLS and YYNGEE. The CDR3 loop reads CASSVGGDGNGYTF. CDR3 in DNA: TGTGCCAGCAGCGTTGGGGGGGATGGAAATGGCTACACCTTC.

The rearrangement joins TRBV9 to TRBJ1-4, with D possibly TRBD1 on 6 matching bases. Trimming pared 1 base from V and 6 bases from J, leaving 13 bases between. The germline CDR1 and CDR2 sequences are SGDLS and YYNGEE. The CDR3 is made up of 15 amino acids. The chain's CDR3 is CASSVSGVRDEKLFF. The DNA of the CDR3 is TGTGCCAGCAGCGTATCAGGGGTTAGGGATGAAAAACTGTTTTTT. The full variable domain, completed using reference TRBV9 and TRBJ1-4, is DSGVTQTPKHLITATGQRVTLRCSPRSGDLSVYWYQQSLDQGLQFLIQYYNGEERAKGNILERFSAQQFPDLHSELNLSSLELGDSALYFCASSVSGVRDEKLFFGSGTQLSVL.

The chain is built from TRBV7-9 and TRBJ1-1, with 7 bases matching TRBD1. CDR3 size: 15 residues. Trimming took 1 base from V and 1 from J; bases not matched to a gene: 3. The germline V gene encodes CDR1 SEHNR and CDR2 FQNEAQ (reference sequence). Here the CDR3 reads CASSLVEGANTEAFF. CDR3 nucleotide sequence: TGTGCCAGCAGCTTAGTCGAGGGGGCGAACACTGAAGCTTTCTTT.

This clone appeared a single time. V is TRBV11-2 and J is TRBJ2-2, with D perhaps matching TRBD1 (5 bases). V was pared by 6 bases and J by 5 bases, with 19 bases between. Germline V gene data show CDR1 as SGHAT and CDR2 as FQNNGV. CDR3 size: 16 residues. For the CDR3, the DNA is TGTGCCAGCAGATTTAGTCGTGGGGCAGGGACCGGGGAGCTGTTTTTT. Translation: CASRFSRGAGTGELFF.

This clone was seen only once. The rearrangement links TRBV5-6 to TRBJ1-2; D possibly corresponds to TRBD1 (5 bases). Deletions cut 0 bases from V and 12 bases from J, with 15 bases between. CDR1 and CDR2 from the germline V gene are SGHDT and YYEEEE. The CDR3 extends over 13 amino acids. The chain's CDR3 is CASSLASGGIDTF. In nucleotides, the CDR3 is TGTGCCAGCAGCTTGGCCTCGGGGGGGATCGACACCTTC. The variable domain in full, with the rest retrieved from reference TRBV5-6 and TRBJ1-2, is DAGVTQSPTHLIKTRGQQVTLRCSPKSGHDTVSWYQQALGQGPQFIFQYYEEEERQRGNFPDRFSGHQFPNYSSELNVNALLLGDSALYLCASSLASGGIDTFGSGTRLTVV.

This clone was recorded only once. The CDR3 DNA reads as TGTGCCAGCAGTTACATAAGCCTAGCGGGGGCCCCAGAGACCCAGTACTTC. Protein product: CASSYISLAGAPETQYF. This chain joins TRBV2 and TRBJ2-5; TRBD2 aligns across 10 bases. There are 17 residues in the CDR3. V trimming: 5 bases; J trimming: 4 bases; junction bases outside the gene matches: 13. The germline V gene encodes CDR1 SNHLY and CDR2 FYNNEI.